The 27 T cell receptor beta chains given below trace back to one sample, sequenced in a study of metastatic and nonmetastatic thyroid tumors. Via MiXCR, TCRdb re-called the PCR reads. The sample lists tens of thousands of clones, around 25% seen once, with about 8.9% in the top ten. No treatment of any kind had been given to any patient before thyroid surgery. Sequences were obtained from blood. The origin of the receptors is a female donor with papillary thyroid cancer or a benign thyroid nodule (not recorded which). Some clones in this sample may be carry-over from other donors' samples.

This clone came up many times. The rearrangement uses TRBV7-3 and TRBJ2-2, with D perhaps TRBD2 (6 bases). Germline V lookup: CDR1 SGHTA, CDR2 FQGTGA. The CDR3 runs 15 residues. V was shortened by 2 bases and J by 4 bases, with 11 bases between the two germline ends. Here the CDR3 reads CASSLARDSTGELFF. The CDR3 DNA follows: TGTGCCAGCAGCTTAGCCCGGGACTCCACCGGGGAGCTGTTTTTT.

In its sample, this clone was seen many times. This chain joins TRBV28 and TRBJ1-1, with TRBD1 matching over 8 bases. This CDR3 has 13 residues. With 5 bases clipped from V and 11 bases from J, the junction kept 10 bases outside the gene matches. CDR1 is MDHEN and CDR2 is SYDVKM in the germline V gene. Here the CDR3 reads CASSGTGRLLAFF. DNA of the CDR3: TGTGCCAGCAGTGGGACAGGTCGTTTGCTCGCTTTCTTT.

Note on this clone: One end of the junction fails to match germline, which may point to a read error. The chain is built from TRBV7-3 and TRBJ1-1, with D uncertain. CDR1 is SGHTA and CDR2 is FQGTGA in the germline V gene. The CDR3 sequence is 13 residues long. CDR3 protein: CASILSVNTEAFF. The CDR3 DNA follows: TGCGCCAGCATCTTATCGGTGAACACTGAAGCTTTCTTT.

As regards this clone: A read error may produce the germline difference seen at one junction end. The CDR3 coding sequence is TGTGCCAGTAGTATCCCCTTTTTGACTAGCGGGACCTCAGGGGTGCTGTTTTTT. Encoded protein: CASSIPFLTSGTSGVLFF. The V and J genes are TRBV19 and TRBJ2-2, with 11 bases aligning to TRBD2. The CDR3 is made up of 18 amino acids. Germline loops: CDR1 LNHDA, CDR2 SQIVND (reference sequence).

The V call is TRBV6-1, the J call TRBJ1-2; D remains ambiguous. V was pared by 7 bases and J by 4 bases, with 13 bases between. This CDR3 is built from 13 residues. Germline V CDR1 and CDR2: MNHNS, SASEGT. The chain's CDR3 is CASTSTMVYGYTF. The CDR3 DNA reads as TGTGCCAGCACATCGACCATGGTCTATGGCTACACCTTC.

This clone was recorded only once. The V gene is TRBV3-1, the J gene TRBJ2-2; 8 positions agree with TRBD2. V lost 4 bases to trimming and J lost 9 bases; unmatched junction nucleotides: 13. Germline CDR1 is LGHDT and CDR2 is YNNKEL (reference sequence). The CDR3 contains 16 residues. The CDR3 loop reads CASSLLAGWRSRELFF. The CDR3 DNA reads TGTGCCAGCAGCCTTTTAGCGGGATGGCGGAGCAGGGAGCTGTTTTTT.

In this sample, this clone turned up a few times. The chain is built from TRBV6-1 and TRBJ1-6; the D is unclear. V gave up 6 bases and J gave up 0 bases, with 15 bases separating them. Germline V gives CDR1 MNHNS, CDR2 SASEGT. The CDR3 has 17 amino acids. The CDR3 nucleotides read TGTGCCAGCAGCCCCAGGCAGGAACGCTCCTATAATTCACCCCTCCACTTT. Its protein is CASSPRQERSYNSPLHF.

The CDR3 DNA reads as TGTGCCAGCAGCCAAGACGGCTCAAGGCCCTCGGGCGGCTACACCTTC. Its protein product is CASSQDGSRPSGGYTF. J is TRBJ1-2 and V is TRBV3-1; D is uncertain. Trimming removed 0 bases at V and 8 bases at J, with 19 bases between. CDR1 and CDR2 (germline): LGHDT, YNNKEL (reference sequence). The CDR3 sequence is 16 residues long.

This clone was detected many times. The V gene is TRBV7-2, the J gene TRBJ2-5, with 7 bases that match TRBD2. Trimming took 6 bases from V and 4 from J; bases not matched to a gene: 5. The CDR3 runs to 13 residues. Germline values: CDR1 SGHTA, CDR2 FQGNSA. CDR3 sequence: CASRRSGTETQYF. The CDR3 coding sequence is TGTGCCAGCAGAAGAAGCGGGACAGAGACCCAGTACTTC.

This clone was observed at least ten times. The gene calls are TRBV28 and TRBJ2-2; TRBD1 agrees at 7 bases. Unmatched junction bases numbered 11, after V lost 6 bases and J lost 1 base. Germline-derived CDR1 and CDR2 are MDHEN and SYDVKM. The CDR3 loop spans 17 amino acids. The DNA for the CDR3 is TGTGCCAGCAGCTCAAGACAGGGAGTTGGGAACACCGGGGAGCTGTTTTTT. Encoded protein: CASSSRQGVGNTGELFF.

The chain uses TRBV30 and TRBJ2-7; TRBD2 aligns across 9 bases. Germline V CDR1 and CDR2: GTSNPN, SVGIG (reference sequence). V trimming: 2 bases; J trimming: 2 bases; junction bases outside the gene matches: 7. The CDR3 length is 15 residues. DNA of the CDR3: TGTGCCTGGAGTTATTTCGCGGGGGGGGCCTACGAGCAGTACTTC. As protein: CAWSYFAGGAYEQYF.

In its sample, this clone was seen many times. This chain connects TRBV4-1 to TRBJ2-5; D is possibly TRBD2 (5 bases). The ends were cut back, 2 bases at V and 2 bases at J, with 12 bases in the middle. CDR1 is MGHRA and CDR2 is YSYEKL in the germline V gene. The CDR3 extends over 15 amino acids. The CDR3 coding sequence is TGCGCCAGCAGCCAAAACGGGGTTGGTCAAGAGACCCAGTACTTC. Translation: CASSQNGVGQETQYF.

The chain is built from TRBV20-1 and TRBJ1-3, with D possibly TRBD1 on 6 matching bases. Trimming took off 6 bases at V and 6 bases at J, with 15 bases between the two ends. The germline CDR1 and CDR2 sequences are DFQATT and SNEGSKA (reference sequence). CDR3 length equals 13 residues. CDR3 protein: CSAPTGWENTIYF. CDR3 nucleotides: TGCAGTGCCCCGACAGGTTGGGAAAACACCATATATTTT.

The sample holds one count of this clone. The rearrangement joins TRBV9 to TRBJ1-2; TRBD1 is a possible D gene (5 bases). Deletions cut 3 bases from V and 4 bases from J, with 10 bases between. CDR3 length equals 13 residues. Germline-derived CDR1 and CDR2 are SGDLS and YYNGEE. CDR3 in DNA: TGTGCCAGCAGCGGTGCAGGGCTCTATGGCTACACCTTC. Translating it yields CASSGAGLYGYTF.

This clone was counted at least ten times. V and J are TRBV20-1 and TRBJ2-7; TRBD1 agrees at 7 bases. Germline CDR1 DFQATT, CDR2 SNEGSKA (reference sequence). The junction had 9 bases not matched to a gene; V was cut back by 5 bases and J by 2 bases. The CDR3 length is 14 residues. The CDR3: CSAGLPGQPYEQYF. In DNA, the CDR3 is TGCAGTGCTGGTCTTCCGGGACAGCCCTACGAGCAGTACTTC.

A word on this clone: At one boundary the junction diverges from the germline segment, which might be a read error. CDR3 residues: CASSLALRGESGHTIYF. CDR3 DNA: TGCGCCAGCAGCTTGGCCCTCAGGGGAGAGTCTGGACACACCATATATTTT. The chain uses TRBV5-1 and TRBJ1-3; a weak D match, TRBD1 (6 bases). The CDR3 is 17 residues long. Germline V lookup: CDR1 SGHRS, CDR2 YFSETQ.

This clone rates as medium-sized. The chain combines TRBV6-2 or TRBV6-3 with TRBJ2-1, with D uncertain. V lost 2 bases, J lost 9 bases, and 8 bases lay in between. This CDR3 spans 12 amino acids. The germline V gene encodes CDR1 MNHEY and CDR2 SVGEGT. CDR3 protein: CASSYLDSEQFF. The CDR3 DNA sequence: TGTGCCAGCAGTTACCTCGATAGTGAGCAGTTCTTC.

This chain links TRBV7-6 with TRBJ2-3; D not certain. CDR3 length: 14 amino acids. Germline-derived CDR1 and CDR2 are SGHVS and FNYEAQ. Trimming left V 0 bases short and J 4 bases short, with 8 bases between. The CDR3 loop reads CASSLAGEPDTQYF. CDR3 bases: TGTGCCAGCAGCTTAGCGGGTGAACCAGATACGCAGTATTTT.

This clone was seen repeatedly, ten times or more. A much bigger clone sits one base away, suggesting this may be a read error. The chain links TRBV20-1 to TRBJ2-5; no reliable D call. The CDR3 spans 15 residues. Germline CDR1 is DFQATT and CDR2 is SNEGSKA (reference sequence). V was cut by 6 bases and J by 5 bases, with 22 bases left in between. This CDR3 is CSAPNPGWASETQYF. The CDR3 nucleotides are TGCAGTGCACCGAACCCGGGTTGGGCTTCGGAGACCCAGTACTTC.

In its sample, this clone ranks as medium-sized. The rearrangement joins TRBV6-1 to TRBJ2-2; no clear D gene. This CDR3 has 12 amino acids. Trimming cost V 6 bases and J 2 bases, with 4 bases left between them. The germline V gene has CDR1 MNHNS and CDR2 SASEGT. The DNA for the CDR3 is TGTGCCAGCAGGGACAACACCGGGGAGCTGTTTTTT. It is translated as CASRDNTGELFF.

Regarding this clone: At one of its ends the junction is not consistent with the germline gene, which may arise from a read error. At the DNA level, this CDR3 is encoded by other sequences in the same sample as well. This chain joins TRBV20-1 and TRBJ2-2; D perhaps matches TRBD2 (6 bases). Germline-derived CDR1 and CDR2 are DFQATT and SNEGSKA (reference sequence). The CDR3 spans 14 residues. CDR3 DNA: TGCAGTGCTAGTGGCGGGATATCCACCGGGGAGCTTTTTTTC. It is translated as CSASGGISTGELFF.

This clone was recorded many times. The chain uses TRBV20-1 and TRBJ1-5; D gene ambiguous. The V end was cut by 3 bases, the J end by 0 bases, with 12 bases between. Germline V lookup: CDR1 DFQATT, CDR2 SNEGSKA (reference sequence). The CDR3 is made up of 15 amino acids. CDR3 DNA sequence: TGCAGTGCTAGTTATCGGTCCTATAGCAATCAGCCCCAGCATTTT. This encodes CSASYRSYSNQPQHF.

This clone was counted ten times or more. V gene TRBV20-1 combines with J gene TRBJ2-1; D is undetermined. V lost 7 bases and J 7 bases, leaving 23 bases between the germline ends. The length of the CDR3 is 15 residues. Germline assignment: CDR1 DFQATT and CDR2 SNEGSKA (reference sequence). CDR3 region: CSGGRLNQRENEQFF. The DNA for the CDR3 is TGCAGTGGAGGTCGCTTAAACCAGAGAGAGAATGAGCAGTTCTTC.

This clone was counted at least ten times. J is TRBJ2-1 and V is TRBV11-3, with 8 positions matching TRBD2. Germline V gene sequence: CDR1 SGHNT, CDR2 YENEEA. The junction had 5 bases not matched to a gene; V was cut back by 1 base and J by 9 bases. CDR3 length: 14 amino acids. CDR3 bases: TGTGCCAGCAGCTTAGCGAGCGGGAGCGGTGAGCAGTTCTTC. Amino acids: CASSLASGSGEQFF.

At least ten counts were recorded for this clone. CDR3 loop: CASSSPGLARETQYF. In DNA form, the CDR3 reads TGTGCCAGTAGTAGCCCGGGACTAGCCCGGGAGACCCAGTACTTC. This rearrangement joins TRBV19 to TRBJ2-5, with 9 bases lining up with TRBD2. Germline trimming cut 4 bases from V and 5 bases from J; bases unmatched to any gene: 8. Looked up from germline, CDR1 is LNHDA and CDR2 is SQIVND (reference sequence). The CDR3 consists of 15 residues.

Ten or more counts support this clone. The gene calls are TRBV27 and TRBJ1-4; D perhaps matches TRBD1 (5 bases). V gave up 5 bases and J gave up 8 bases, with 15 bases separating them. Germline CDR1 is MNHEY and CDR2 is SMNVEV (reference sequence). The CDR3 consists of 14 residues. This CDR3 is CASSTARGSEKLFF. The CDR3 DNA reads TGTGCCAGCAGTACAGCAAGGGGTTCCGAAAAACTGTTTTTT.

The chain recombines TRBV7-2 with TRBJ2-7; TRBD1 aligns across 7 bases. The V and J ends lost 4 bases and 6 bases, in that order; junction bases with no gene match: 6. Germline CDR1 SGHTA, CDR2 FQGNSA. The CDR3 loop spans 13 amino acids. CDR3 nucleotide sequence: TGTGCCAGCAGCTACGACAGGGTTCGCGAGCAGTACTTC. Residues: CASSYDRVREQYF.